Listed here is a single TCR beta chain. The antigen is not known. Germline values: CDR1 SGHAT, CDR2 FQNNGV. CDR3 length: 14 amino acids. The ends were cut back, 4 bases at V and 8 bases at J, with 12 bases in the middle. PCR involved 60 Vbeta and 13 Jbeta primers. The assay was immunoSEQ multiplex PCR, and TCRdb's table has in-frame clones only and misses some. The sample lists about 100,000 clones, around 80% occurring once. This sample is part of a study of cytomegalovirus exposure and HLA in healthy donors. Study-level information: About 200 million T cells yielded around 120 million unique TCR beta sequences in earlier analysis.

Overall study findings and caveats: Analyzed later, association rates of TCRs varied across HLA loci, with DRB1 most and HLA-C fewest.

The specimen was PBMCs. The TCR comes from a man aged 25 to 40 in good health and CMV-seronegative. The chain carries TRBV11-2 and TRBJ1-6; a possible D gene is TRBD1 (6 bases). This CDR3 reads CASSWTARDSPLHF. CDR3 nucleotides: TGTGCCAGCAGCTGGACAGCTCGGGATTCACCCCTCCACTTT.